The present T cell receptor beta chain was sequenced within a study of immune cell composition in non-small cell lung cancer. The protocol was immunoSEQ multiplex PCR, while the TCRdb copy is restricted to in-frame clones and leaves out a portion. In the table there are roughly 2,200 clones, approximately 77% of which are singletons. With 4 bases clipped from V and 7 bases from J, the junction kept 5 bases outside the gene matches. The CDR3 consists of 15 residues. Germline CDR1 MNHNY, CDR2 SVGAGI (reference sequence). This chain uses TRBV6-6 with TRBJ2-1; 12 nucleotides align to TRBD2. The sample consisted of lung tumor tissue. This TCR was recovered from a human donor with non-small cell lung cancer. The CDR3 sequence is CASSSTSGRSNEQFF. The CDR3 region has the DNA TGTGCCAGCAGTTCGACTAGCGGGAGATCGAATGAGCAGTTCTTC.